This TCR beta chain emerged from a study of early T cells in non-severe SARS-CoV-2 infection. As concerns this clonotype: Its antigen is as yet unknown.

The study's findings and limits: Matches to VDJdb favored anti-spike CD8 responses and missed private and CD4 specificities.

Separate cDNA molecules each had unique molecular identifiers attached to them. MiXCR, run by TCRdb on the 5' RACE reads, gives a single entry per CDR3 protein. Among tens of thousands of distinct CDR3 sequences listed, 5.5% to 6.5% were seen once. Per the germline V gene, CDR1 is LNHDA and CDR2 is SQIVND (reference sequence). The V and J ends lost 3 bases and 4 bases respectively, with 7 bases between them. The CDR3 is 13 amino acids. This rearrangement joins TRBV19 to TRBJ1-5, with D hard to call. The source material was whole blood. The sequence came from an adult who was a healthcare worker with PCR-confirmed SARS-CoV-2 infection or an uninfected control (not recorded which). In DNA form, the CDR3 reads TGTGCCAGTAGTATGGACGGGAATCAGCCCCAGCATTTT. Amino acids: CASSMDGNQPQHF. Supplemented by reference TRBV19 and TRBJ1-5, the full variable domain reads DGGITQSPKYLFRKEGQNVTLSCEQNLNHDAMYWYRQDPGQGLRLIYYSQIVNDFQKGDIAEGYSVSREKKESFPLTVTSAQKNPTAFYLCASSMDGNQPQHFGDGTRLSIL.